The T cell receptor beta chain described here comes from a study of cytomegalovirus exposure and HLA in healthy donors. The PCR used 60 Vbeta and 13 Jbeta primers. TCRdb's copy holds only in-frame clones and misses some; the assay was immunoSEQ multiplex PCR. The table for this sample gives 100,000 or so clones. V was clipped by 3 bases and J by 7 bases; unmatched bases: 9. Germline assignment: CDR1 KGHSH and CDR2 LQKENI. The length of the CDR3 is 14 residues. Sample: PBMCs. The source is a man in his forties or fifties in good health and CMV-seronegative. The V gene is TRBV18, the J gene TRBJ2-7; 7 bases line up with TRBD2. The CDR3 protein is CASSPLREGGEQYF. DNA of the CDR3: TGTGCCAGCTCACCCTTAAGGGAGGGCGGAGAGCAGTACTTC.